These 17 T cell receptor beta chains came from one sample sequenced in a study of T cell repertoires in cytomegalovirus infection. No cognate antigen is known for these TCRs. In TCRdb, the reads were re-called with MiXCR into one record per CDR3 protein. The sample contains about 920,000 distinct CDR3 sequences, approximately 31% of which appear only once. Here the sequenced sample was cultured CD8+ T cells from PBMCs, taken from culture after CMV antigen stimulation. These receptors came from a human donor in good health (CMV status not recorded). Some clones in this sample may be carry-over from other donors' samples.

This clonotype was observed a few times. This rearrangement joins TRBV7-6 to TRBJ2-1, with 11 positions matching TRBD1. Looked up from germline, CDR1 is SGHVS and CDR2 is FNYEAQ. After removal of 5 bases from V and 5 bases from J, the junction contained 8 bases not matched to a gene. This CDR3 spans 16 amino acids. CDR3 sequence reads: CASSGLWDRGNNEQFF. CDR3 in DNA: TGTGCCAGCAGCGGCCTATGGGACAGGGGGAACAATGAGCAGTTCTTC.

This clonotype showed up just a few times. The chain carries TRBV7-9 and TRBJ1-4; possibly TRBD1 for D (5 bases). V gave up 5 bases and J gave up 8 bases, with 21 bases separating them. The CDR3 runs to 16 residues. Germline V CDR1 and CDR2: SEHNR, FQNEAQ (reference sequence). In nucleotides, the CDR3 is TGTGCCAGCAGCCCCTTTCAAGGGCAGGGTGGCGAAAAACTGTTTTTT. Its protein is CASSPFQGQGGEKLFF.

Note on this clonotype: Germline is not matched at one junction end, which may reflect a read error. The CDR3 sequence is CASSLTPGQVF. In DNA form, the CDR3 reads TGTGCCAGCAGCCTAACACCGGGACAGGTTTTT. The V gene is TRBV7-6, the J gene TRBJ2-2; 8 nucleotides match TRBD1. The CDR3 spans 11 residues. The germline CDR1 and CDR2 sequences are SGHVS and FNYEAQ.

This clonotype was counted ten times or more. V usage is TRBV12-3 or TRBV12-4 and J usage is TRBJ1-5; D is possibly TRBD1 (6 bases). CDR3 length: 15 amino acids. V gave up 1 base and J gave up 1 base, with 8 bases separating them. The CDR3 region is CASSLGQASNQPQHF. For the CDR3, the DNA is TGTGCCAGCAGTTTAGGACAGGCGAGCAATCAGCCCCAGCATTTT.

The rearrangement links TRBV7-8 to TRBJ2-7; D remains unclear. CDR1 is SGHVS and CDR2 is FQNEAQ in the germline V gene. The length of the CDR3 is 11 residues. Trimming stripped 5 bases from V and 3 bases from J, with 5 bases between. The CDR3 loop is CASSGNYEQYV. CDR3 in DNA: TGTGCCAGCAGCGGGAACTACGAGCAGTACGTC.

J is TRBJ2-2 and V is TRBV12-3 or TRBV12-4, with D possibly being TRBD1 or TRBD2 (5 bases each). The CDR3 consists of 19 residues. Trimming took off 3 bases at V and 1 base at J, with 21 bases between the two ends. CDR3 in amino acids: CASSLSRDPLPLNTGELFF. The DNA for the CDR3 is TGTGCCAGCAGTTTGTCGAGGGACCCCCTGCCCCTGAACACCGGGGAGCTGTTTTTT.

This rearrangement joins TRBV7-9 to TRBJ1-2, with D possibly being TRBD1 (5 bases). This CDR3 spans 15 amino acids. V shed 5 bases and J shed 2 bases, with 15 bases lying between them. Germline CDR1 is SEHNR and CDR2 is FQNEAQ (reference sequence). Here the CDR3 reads CASSPPIRDNYGYTF. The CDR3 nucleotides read TGTGCCAGCAGCCCACCGATTAGGGACAACTATGGCTACACCTTC.

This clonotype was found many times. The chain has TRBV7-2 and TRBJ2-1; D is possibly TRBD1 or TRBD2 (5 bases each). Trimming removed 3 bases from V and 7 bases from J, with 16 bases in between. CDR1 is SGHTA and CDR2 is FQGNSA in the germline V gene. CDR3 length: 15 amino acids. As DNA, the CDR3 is TGTGCCAGCAGCTTTACGACGGGGCCCCTTAATGAGCAGTTCTTC. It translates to CASSFTTGPLNEQFF.

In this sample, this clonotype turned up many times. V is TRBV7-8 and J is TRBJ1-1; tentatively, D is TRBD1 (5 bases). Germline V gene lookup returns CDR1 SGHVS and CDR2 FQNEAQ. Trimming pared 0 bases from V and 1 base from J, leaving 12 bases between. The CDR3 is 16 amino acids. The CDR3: CASSLALGGWNTEAFF. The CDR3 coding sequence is TGTGCCAGCAGCTTAGCGCTTGGGGGTTGGAACACTGAAGCTTTCTTT.

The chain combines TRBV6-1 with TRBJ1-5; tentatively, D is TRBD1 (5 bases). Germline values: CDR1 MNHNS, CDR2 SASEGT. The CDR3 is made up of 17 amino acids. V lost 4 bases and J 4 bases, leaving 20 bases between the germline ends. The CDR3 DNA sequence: TGTGCCAGCAGTGGAGAAGGGGCGCCTGGGGGGAATCAGCCCCAGCATTTT. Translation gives CASSGEGAPGGNQPQHF.

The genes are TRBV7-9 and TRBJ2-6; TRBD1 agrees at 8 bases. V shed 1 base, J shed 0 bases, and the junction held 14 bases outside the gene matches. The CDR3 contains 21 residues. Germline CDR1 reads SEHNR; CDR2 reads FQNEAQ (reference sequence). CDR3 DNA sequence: TGTGCCAGCAGCTTAGGATCAGGGGGCAAGGTCACCCCCTCTGGGGCCAACGTCCTGACTTTC. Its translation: CASSLGSGGKVTPSGANVLTF.

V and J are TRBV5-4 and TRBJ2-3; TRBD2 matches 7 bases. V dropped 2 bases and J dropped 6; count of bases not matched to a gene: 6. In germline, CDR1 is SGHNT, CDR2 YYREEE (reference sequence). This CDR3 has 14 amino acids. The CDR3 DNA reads TGTGCCAGCAGCTTCGGGACCGGGGGGGATACGCAGTATTTT. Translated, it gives CASSFGTGGDTQYF.

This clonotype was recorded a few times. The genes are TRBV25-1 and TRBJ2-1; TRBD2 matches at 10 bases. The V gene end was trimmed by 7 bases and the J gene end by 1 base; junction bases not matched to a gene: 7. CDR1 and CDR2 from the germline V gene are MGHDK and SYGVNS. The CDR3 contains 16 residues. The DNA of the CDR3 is TGTGCCAGCATAGGTGTAGCGGGGGGTTCCTACAATGAGCAGTTCTTC. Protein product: CASIGVAGGSYNEQFF.

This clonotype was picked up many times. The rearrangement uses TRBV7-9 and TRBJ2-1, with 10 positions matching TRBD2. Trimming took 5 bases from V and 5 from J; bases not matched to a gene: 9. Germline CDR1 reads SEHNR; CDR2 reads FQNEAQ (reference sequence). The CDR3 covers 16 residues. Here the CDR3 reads CASSLKSGGAHNEQFF. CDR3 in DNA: TGTGCCAGCAGCCTAAAGAGCGGGGGGGCCCACAATGAGCAGTTCTTC.

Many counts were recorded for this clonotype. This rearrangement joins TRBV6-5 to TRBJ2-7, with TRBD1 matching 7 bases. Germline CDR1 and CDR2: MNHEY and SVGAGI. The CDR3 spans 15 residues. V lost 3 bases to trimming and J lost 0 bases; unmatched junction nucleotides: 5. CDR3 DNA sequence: TGTGCCAGCAGTTATCAGACAGGGAGCTCCTACGAGCAGTACTTC. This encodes CASSYQTGSSYEQYF.

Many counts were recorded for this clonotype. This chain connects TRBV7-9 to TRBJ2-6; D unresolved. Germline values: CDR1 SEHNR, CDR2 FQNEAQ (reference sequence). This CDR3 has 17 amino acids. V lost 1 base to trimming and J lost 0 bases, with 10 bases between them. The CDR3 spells CASSLELWNSGANVLTF. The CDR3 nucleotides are TGTGCCAGCAGCTTAGAGTTGTGGAACTCTGGGGCCAACGTCCTGACTTTC.

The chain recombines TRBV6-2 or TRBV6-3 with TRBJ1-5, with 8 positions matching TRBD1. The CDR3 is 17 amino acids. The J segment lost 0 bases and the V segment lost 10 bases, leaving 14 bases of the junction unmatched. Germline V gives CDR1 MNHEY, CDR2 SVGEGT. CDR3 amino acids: CATMGEDRAYSNQPQHF. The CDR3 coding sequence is TGTGCCACCATGGGCGAGGACAGGGCTTATAGCAATCAGCCCCAGCATTTT.